Listed here are 15 T cell receptor beta chains from one sample, sequenced in a study of spatial heterogeneity in lung cancer. Study results and caveats: It was found that expanded intratumoral alpha and beta TCR counts tracked tumor mutation counts.

Indicated time point: sample taken at primary tumor resection. TCRdb re-analysed the 5' RACE reads in MiXCR, keeping a single row per CDR3 protein. The sample lists 13,000 or so distinct CDR3 sequences, over 3% occurring once. What these receptors recognize is not known. Source: lung tumor tissue, taken at surgery. The receptors were sampled from a male donor with early-stage non-small cell lung cancer.

This clonotype was seen many times. This sequence joins TRBV5-4 and TRBJ2-1; D may be TRBD1 or TRBD2 (5 bases each). CDR1 and CDR2 (germline): SGHNT, YYREEE (reference sequence). This CDR3 has 14 amino acids. V lost 4 bases, J lost 5 bases, and 13 bases lay in between. The CDR3 sequence: CASSPTGPDNEQFF. CDR3 coding DNA: TGTGCCAGCAGCCCCACGGGGCCCGACAATGAGCAGTTCTTC.

This clonotype was seen many times. The chain couples TRBV20-1 to TRBJ1-2; possibly TRBD1 for D (5 bases). Germline V gene sequence: CDR1 DFQATT, CDR2 SNEGSKA (reference sequence). The CDR3 contains 12 residues. V lost 0 bases, J lost 6 bases, and 8 bases lay in between. The CDR3: CSARDFRDGYTF. CDR3 nucleotide sequence: TGCAGTGCTAGAGATTTCAGGGATGGCTACACCTTC.

The chain carries TRBV7-9 and TRBJ2-3, with D uncertain. V lost 4 bases, J lost 3 bases, and 2 bases lay in between. CDR3 length equals 11 residues. The germline gives CDR1 SEHNR, CDR2 FQNEAQ (reference sequence). Written as DNA, the CDR3 is TGTGCCAGCAGCTGGACAGATACGCAGTATTTT. It encodes CASSWTDTQYF.

This clonotype was picked up many times. V is TRBV20-1 and J is TRBJ2-7, with D tentatively TRBD1 (6 bases). The CDR3 extends over 13 amino acids. The germline V gene encodes CDR1 DFQATT and CDR2 SNEGSKA (reference sequence). V lost 4 bases and J lost 3, with 13 bases in between. The chain's CDR3 is CSATGVGGYEQYF. CDR3 in DNA: TGCAGTGCTACAGGGGTCGGAGGCTACGAGCAGTACTTC.

The rearrangement links TRBV5-1 to TRBJ2-1, with D possibly matching TRBD1 (6 bases). The length of the CDR3 is 16 residues. The ends were cut back, 4 bases at V and 7 bases at J, with 21 bases in the middle. Germline V lookup: CDR1 SGHRS, CDR2 YFSETQ. The CDR3 nucleotides read TGCGCCAGCAGCACGTGGGGGCAGGGGCAGGGGAATGAGCAGTTCTTC. As protein: CASSTWGQGQGNEQFF.

This clonotype is classed as medium-sized. The chain couples TRBV27 to TRBJ2-3; 7 nucleotides line up with TRBD1. The V segment lost 2 bases and the J segment 4 bases; nucleotides outside the gene matches: 15. There are 18 residues in the CDR3. The germline gives CDR1 MNHEY, CDR2 SMNVEV (reference sequence). CDR3 DNA: TGTGCCAGCAGTTTAACCCCCCCACAGGGGAATAGCGCAGATACGCAGTATTTT. As protein: CASSLTPPQGNSADTQYF.

This clonotype appeared many times. The rearrangement uses TRBV6-2 or TRBV6-3 and TRBJ1-1, with TRBD1 matching over 7 bases. The germline V gene has CDR1 MNHEY and CDR2 SVGEGT. The CDR3 has 15 amino acids. J lost 7 bases, V lost 6 bases, and 14 bases had no gene match. The CDR3 bases are TGTGCCAGCAGCCCCTGGAGGCGGCAGGGGGGTGAAGCTTTCTTT. Translated, it gives CASSPWRRQGGEAFF.

This chain links TRBV6-4 with TRBJ2-5, with TRBD2 matching over 11 bases. Trimming removed 6 bases from V and 7 bases from J; junction bases left unmatched: 13. This CDR3 region has 16 residues. The germline CDR1 and CDR2 sequences are MRHNA and SNTAGT. DNA of the CDR3: TGTGCCAGCAGGGGCTCCGGGACTAGCGGATTAGGGACCCAGTACTTC. This gives the protein CASRGSGTSGLGTQYF.

This clonotype was seen at least ten times. J is TRBJ1-2 and V is TRBV14, with D uncertain. This CDR3 has 16 residues. Germline lookup yields CDR1 SGHDN and CDR2 FVKESK. V lost 6 bases and J 8 bases, leaving 25 bases between the germline ends. The CDR3 protein is CASSPTEPRVLTGYTF. The CDR3 region has the DNA TGTGCCAGCAGTCCCACCGAGCCGAGAGTTTTGACGGGCTACACCTTC.

In its sample, this clonotype was seen many times. The CDR3 DNA reads TGTGCCACCAGTAAACCGGGACCCAGCTACAATGAGCAGTTCTTC. The encoded protein is CATSKPGPSYNEQFF. V is TRBV24-1 and J is TRBJ2-1; D could derive from TRBD1 or TRBD2 (5 bases each). The CDR3 totals 15 residues. Deletions cut 6 bases from V and 3 bases from J, with 14 bases between. CDR1 and CDR2 (germline): KGHDR, SFDVKD.

This clonotype was detected ten times or more. This sequence joins TRBV20-1 and TRBJ1-6; 7 bases fit TRBD1. V lost 4 bases to trimming and J lost 9 bases; unmatched junction nucleotides: 6. CDR1 DFQATT and CDR2 SNEGSKA come from the germline V gene (reference sequence). This CDR3 is built from 13 residues. CDR3 sequence reads: CSANTGQSSPLHF. The DNA of the CDR3 is TGCAGTGCTAATACGGGACAGTCTTCACCCCTCCACTTT.

In its sample, this clonotype was seen many times. The gene calls are TRBV19 and TRBJ1-6; D gene uncertain. The CDR3 runs 13 residues. Trimming left V 6 bases short and J 10 bases short, with 13 bases between. Germline V lookup: CDR1 LNHDA, CDR2 SQIVND (reference sequence). The CDR3 coding sequence is TGTGCCAGTAGCCCTCGGTGGGAGTCACCCCTCCACTTT. Protein sequence: CASSPRWESPLHF. Full variable domain (rest looked up from reference TRBV19 and TRBJ1-6): DGGITQSPKYLFRKEGQNVTLSCEQNLNHDAMYWYRQDPGQGLRLIYYSQIVNDFQKGDIAEGYSVSREKKESFPLTVTSAQKNPTAFYLCASSPRWESPLHFGNGTRLTVT.

This clonotype was picked up a small number of times. The chain carries TRBV10-1 and TRBJ1-6; TRBD1 is a possible D gene (5 bases). Trimming pared 6 bases from V and 7 bases from J, leaving 10 bases between. The germline V gene encodes CDR1 WNHNN and CDR2 SYGVQD (reference sequence). This CDR3 has 13 amino acids. The CDR3, as DNA: TGCGCCAGCAGACGGGACCGAAATTCACCCCTCCACTTT. Its protein product is CASRRDRNSPLHF.

By proportion, this clonotype is medium-sized. The chain has TRBV20-1 and TRBJ2-1, with a tentative D call TRBD2 (6 bases). Per germline, CDR1 DFQATT and CDR2 SNEGSKA (reference sequence). The CDR3 loop spans 14 amino acids. Trimming took off 3 bases at V and 2 bases at J, with 11 bases between the two ends. The CDR3 here is CSASASATYNEQFF. The CDR3 DNA reads TGCAGTGCTAGTGCTAGCGCGACCTACAATGAGCAGTTCTTC.

This clonotype is classed as medium-sized. The chain couples TRBV11-2 to TRBJ1-1; a weak D match, TRBD1 (5 bases). Deletions cut 1 base from V and 5 bases from J, with 14 bases between. Germline CDR1 and CDR2: SGHAT and FQNNGV. This CDR3 region has 15 residues. The CDR3 spells CASSLGEGWGTEAFF. CDR3 DNA sequence: TGTGCCAGCAGCTTAGGAGAGGGCTGGGGGACTGAAGCTTTCTTT.